Described below is a single T cell receptor beta chain sequence and its context. The authors' processing: Using reference gene primer amplification, nucleated cell counts were estimated. TCRdb keeps only in-frame clones here, not all; method: immunoSEQ multiplex PCR. V, J and clone size are those of that table, while D and trimming were read from the DNA. Among about 81,000 clones listed, 70% to 90% were seen once. The data derive from a study of blood T cell repertoires in COVID-19. Turning to the study itself: Italy, Spain and the United States were the sources of the convalescent and acute COVID-19 samples. Sample material is recorded as cDNA or gDNA derived from T cells, B-cell-depleted T cells, or PBMCs.

This CDR3 is 13 amino acids long. Sequencing was done on a sample of peripheral blood. The chain recombines TRBV21-1 with TRBJ1-1. TRBV21-1 counts as a pseudogene. This sequence originates from a woman of 80 years or more with acute or convalescent COVID-19. The CDR3 DNA is TGTGCCAGCAGCAAGGGGGGTAACACTGAAGCTTTCTTT. It is translated as CASSKGGNTEAFF.